Following are 12 T cell receptor beta chains from one sample sequenced in a study of T cells in Graves' hyperthyroidism and ophthalmopathy. TCR beta CDR3 regions were amplified from RNA transcripts. HTBI primers were the set used in a first-round RT-PCR of the TCR CDR3. MiXCR was run by TCRdb on the multiplex PCR reads, yielding one entry per CDR3 protein. Found here are some 500,000 distinct CDR3 sequences, 16% of them singletons; the top ten hold 29%. The material sequenced was blood. The receptors shown here come from a woman aged 30 to 39 with Graves' ophthalmopathy.

This clonotype was seen repeatedly, ten times or more. V is TRBV29-1 and J is TRBJ2-3; 10 positions agree with TRBD2. Germline V gene sequence: CDR1 SQVTM, CDR2 ANQGSEA. Trimming cost V 2 bases and J 3 bases; bases outside gene matches: 5. CDR3 size: 15 residues. The CDR3 nucleotides read TGCAGCGTTGAACTAGCGGGAGCCCCGACAGATACGCAGTATTTT. It translates to CSVELAGAPTDTQYF.

This clonotype was counted ten times or more. The chain uses TRBV18 and TRBJ1-2, with TRBD1 as a possible D gene (5 bases). The V end lost 3 bases, the J end lost 2 bases, and 7 bases lay between the germline ends. Germline assignment: CDR1 KGHSH and CDR2 LQKENI. The CDR3 length is 13 residues. CDR3 protein: CASSPGRNYGYTF. For the CDR3, the DNA is TGTGCCAGCTCACCGGGACGGAACTATGGCTACACCTTC. The full variable domain, in which reference TRBV18 and TRBJ1-2 provide the parts outside the CDR3, is NAGVMQNPRHLVRRRGQEARLRCSPMKGHSHVYWYRQLPEEGLKFMVYLQKENIIDESGMPKERFSAEFPKEGPSILRIQQVVRGDSAAYFCASSPGRNYGYTFGSGTRLTVV.

This clonotype was detected ten times or more. The CDR3 region is CASSFDRADEQYF. In DNA form, the CDR3 reads TGTGCCAGCAGTTTCGACAGGGCGGACGAGCAGTACTTC. This sequence joins TRBV28 and TRBJ2-7; 7 nucleotides align to TRBD1. The V gene's germline CDR1 is MDHEN and CDR2 SYDVKM. The trim removed 3 bases at V and 5 bases at J, leaving 4 bases unmatched. This CDR3 has 13 amino acids.

This clonotype was seen ten or more times. V usage is TRBV2 and J usage is TRBJ2-7, with 7 bases fitting TRBD1. Germline loops: CDR1 SNHLY, CDR2 FYNNEI. Trimming took 6 bases from V and 2 from J; bases not matched to a gene: 7. CDR3 length equals 14 residues. The CDR3 spells CASRMGQRAYEQYF. CDR3 nucleotide sequence: TGTGCCAGCAGGATGGGACAGCGCGCCTACGAGCAGTACTTC.

The genes are TRBV27 and TRBJ2-4, with 7 bases identical to TRBD1. Germline CDR1 MNHEY, CDR2 SMNVEV (reference sequence). The V and J ends lost 3 bases and 5 bases, in that order; junction bases with no gene match: 4. CDR3 length: 14 residues. The CDR3 nucleotides are TGTGCCAGCAGTTTCCCCGGACAGGAAAACATTCAGTACTTC. This encodes CASSFPGQENIQYF.

This clonotype has just a few counts. This rearrangement joins TRBV20-1 to TRBJ2-7, with a tentative D call TRBD1 (6 bases). The CDR3 runs 14 residues. V was clipped by 0 bases and J by 3 bases, with 12 bases between them. Germline-derived CDR1 and CDR2 are DFQATT and SNEGSKA (reference sequence). The CDR3 spells CSARDRDIVYEQYF. Here the CDR3 DNA reads TGCAGTGCTAGAGATCGGGACATAGTCTACGAGCAGTACTTC.

This sequence joins TRBV6-1 and TRBJ2-5; TRBD2 matches 8 bases. The CDR3 runs to 17 residues. Germline V lookup: CDR1 MNHNS, CDR2 SASEGT. Trimming at V came to 6 bases and at J to 4 bases, leaving 16 bases not matched to a gene. CDR3 amino acids: CASSSATPAGVGETQYF. CDR3 DNA sequence: TGTGCCAGCAGCTCCGCAACCCCAGCGGGAGTGGGAGAGACCCAGTACTTC.

The rearrangement uses TRBV4-2 and TRBJ2-4; the D gene is possibly TRBD2 (6 bases). This CDR3 has 16 residues. Looked up from germline, CDR1 is LGHNA and CDR2 is YNFKEQ. V dropped 3 bases and J dropped 3 bases, with 15 bases sitting between them. CDR3 nucleotide sequence: TGTGCCAGCAGCCACTTGGGCGGGATCGGCAAAAACATTCAGTACTTC. Protein sequence: CASSHLGGIGKNIQYF.

Ten or more counts support this clonotype. The gene calls are TRBV12-3 or TRBV12-4 and TRBJ2-1; tentatively, D is TRBD2 (6 bases). V was shortened by 6 bases and J by 4 bases, with 13 bases between the two germline ends. This CDR3 is 14 amino acids long. CDR3 DNA: TGTGCCAGCAGATCCGGGGACTGGTACAATGAGCAGTTCTTC. The encoded protein is CASRSGDWYNEQFF.

In DNA form, the CDR3 reads TGTGCCAGCAGCCCCGGAACAGGGTATGATCAGCCCCAGCATTTT. It codes for CASSPGTGYDQPQHF. V usage is TRBV7-6 and J usage is TRBJ1-5, with a tentative D call TRBD1 (6 bases). The ends were cut back, 5 bases at V and 5 bases at J, with 16 bases in the middle. The germline V gene encodes CDR1 SGHVS and CDR2 FNYEAQ. CDR3 length: 15 amino acids.

There are many counts of this clonotype. The genes are TRBV6-1 and TRBJ2-7, with D possibly being TRBD1 (7 bases). Germline loops: CDR1 MNHNS, CDR2 SASEGT. The CDR3 consists of 15 residues. Trimming pared 5 bases from V and 1 base from J, leaving 15 bases between. The CDR3 spells CASSYGGTESYEQYF. The CDR3 DNA is TGTGCCAGCAGTTACGGCGGGACAGAGTCCTACGAGCAGTACTTC.

V usage is TRBV25-1 and J usage is TRBJ2-7; weak D call: TRBD2 (5 bases). The V gene's germline CDR1 is MGHDK and CDR2 SYGVNS. Trimming stripped 5 bases from V and 3 bases from J, with 11 bases between. The CDR3 sequence is 13 residues long. In DNA, the CDR3 is TGTGCCAGCAGTCCGGAGAGGGACTACGAGCAGTACTTC. Encoded protein: CASSPERDYEQYF.